A single sample gave rise to the 20 T cell receptor beta chains below, sequenced in a study of blood T cell repertoires in COVID-19. Some clones are missing from TCRdb's copy, which holds only in-frame ones; the method was immunoSEQ multiplex PCR. Of tens of thousands of clones listed, 75% to 90% are singletons. The sample was peripheral blood. Receptors originate from a woman older than 75 with active COVID-19.

This clone has just one count. V and J are TRBV18 and TRBJ2-7; 10 positions agree with TRBD1. The length of the CDR3 is 15 residues. V shed 3 bases, J shed 2 bases, and the junction held 4 bases outside the gene matches. Looked up from germline, CDR1 is KGHSH and CDR2 is LQKENI. CDR3 bases: TGTGCCAGCTCACCCGGACAGGGGGGTACCTACGAGCAGTACTTC. Translating it yields CASSPGQGGTYEQYF. The whole variable domain, remainder taken from reference TRBV18 and TRBJ2-7, is NAGVMQNPRHLVRRRGQEARLRCSPMKGHSHVYWYRQLPEEGLKFMVYLQKENIIDESGMPKERFSAEFPKEGPSILRIQQVVRGDSAAYFCASSPGQGGTYEQYFGPGTRLTVT.

The V and J genes are TRBV10-3 and TRBJ2-3; 12 bases align to TRBD2. From germline, CDR1 is ENHRY and CDR2 SYGVKD. CDR3 size: 17 residues. With V trimmed by 0 bases and J by 5 bases, 6 bases remained unmatched. The CDR3 here is CAISESILAGGKDTQYF. For the CDR3, the DNA is TGTGCCATCAGTGAGTCGATTCTAGCGGGAGGGAAAGATACGCAGTATTTT.

A single count supports this clone. The chain carries TRBV7-2 and TRBJ2-3; D gene ambiguous. The CDR3 length is 12 residues. Germline lookup yields CDR1 SGHTA and CDR2 FQGNSA. Trimming cost V 5 bases and J 7 bases, with 10 bases left between them. The CDR3 region is CASSPESNTQYF. As DNA, the CDR3 is TGTGCCAGCAGCCCCGAGTCAAATACGCAGTATTTT.

DNA for the CDR3: TGTGCCAGCAGTTCCACAGGGATCGGGGCAGAGACCCAGTACTTC. This gives the protein CASSSTGIGAETQYF. J is TRBJ2-5 and V is TRBV6-5, with a possible D match to TRBD1 (6 bases). The CDR3 loop spans 15 amino acids. CDR1 is MNHEY, CDR2 SVGAGI, per germline. V was shortened by 4 bases and J by 4 bases, with 16 bases between the two germline ends.

This chain connects TRBV6-5 to TRBJ2-1, with TRBD2 as a possible D gene (5 bases). The CDR3 consists of 14 residues. Between the trimmed V and J ends, which lost 10 bases and 4 bases, there was a span of 17 bases. The germline V gene encodes CDR1 MNHEY and CDR2 SVGAGI. In nucleotides, the CDR3 is TGTGCCATCACCCGGTTGGAGCGGTACAATGAGCAGTTCTTC. Its translation: CAITRLERYNEQFF.

The chain recombines TRBV7-8 with TRBJ1-4, with D possibly matching TRBD1 (6 bases). CDR1 is SGHVS, CDR2 FQNEAQ, per germline. Trimming left V 5 bases short and J 4 bases short, with 20 bases between. The CDR3 is 17 residues long. The CDR3, as DNA: TGTGCCAGCAGCGGACACCTAATCGGACAGAATAATGAAAAACTGTTTTTT. Residues: CASSGHLIGQNNEKLFF.

The rearrangement joins TRBV13 to TRBJ2-3, with 10 bases identical to TRBD1. This CDR3 comprises 17 residues. Germline assignment: CDR1 PRHDT and CDR2 FYEKMQ (reference sequence). V lost 1 base, J lost 5 bases, and 9 bases stayed unmatched. This CDR3 is CASSLARTGGSRDTQYF. The CDR3 region has the DNA TGTGCCAGCAGCTTAGCACGGACAGGGGGGTCGAGAGATACGCAGTATTTT.

V and J are TRBV5-4 and TRBJ2-7; the match to TRBD2 covers 11 bases. Losses at the gene ends were 3 bases for V and 6 bases for J; bases not matched to a gene: 8. This CDR3 is built from 15 residues. The V gene's germline CDR1 is SGHNT and CDR2 YYREEE (reference sequence). CDR3: CASSWTSGWVSEQYF. As DNA, the CDR3 is TGTGCCAGCAGCTGGACTAGCGGGTGGGTCAGCGAGCAGTACTTC. The full variable domain, in which reference TRBV5-4 and TRBJ2-7 provide the parts outside the CDR3, is ETGVTQSPTHLIKTRGQQVTLRCSSQSGHNTVSWYQQALGQGPQFIFQYYREEENGRGNFPPRFSGLQFPNYSSELNVNALELDDSALYLCASSWTSGWVSEQYFGPGTRLTVT.

The V call is TRBV6-5, the J call TRBJ1-5; D unresolved. Trimming left V 7 bases short and J 6 bases short, with 16 bases between. The CDR3 is made up of 14 amino acids. Germline V gene sequence: CDR1 MNHEY, CDR2 SVGAGI. CDR3 DNA: TGTGCCAGCAAAGAGACAAGAGGAGGTCAGCCCCAGCATTTT. It translates to CASKETRGGQPQHF.

V gene TRBV11-1 combines with J gene TRBJ2-7; 10 nucleotides line up with TRBD1. Germline CDR1 and CDR2: SGHAT and FQDESV (reference sequence). This CDR3 is built from 16 residues. J lost 6 bases, V lost 4 bases, and 12 bases had no gene match. This chain's CDR3 is CASSSWLRQGALEQYF. DNA of the CDR3: TGTGCCAGCAGCTCCTGGTTGAGACAGGGGGCTCTCGAGCAGTACTTC.

The V gene is TRBV18, the J gene TRBJ2-2; weak D call: TRBD2 (6 bases). The CDR3 extends over 14 amino acids. Between the trimmed V and J ends, which lost 3 bases and 7 bases, there was a span of 12 bases. Germline CDR1 is KGHSH and CDR2 is LQKENI. The CDR3 coding sequence is TGTGCCAGCTCACCCCCCCCGGGGGTCGGGGAGCTGTTTTTT. It encodes CASSPPPGVGELFF. Full variable domain (outside the CDR3, taken from reference TRBV18 and TRBJ2-2): NAGVMQNPRHLVRRRGQEARLRCSPMKGHSHVYWYRQLPEEGLKFMVYLQKENIIDESGMPKERFSAEFPKEGPSILRIQQVVRGDSAAYFCASSPPPGVGELFFGEGSRLTVL.

The chain uses TRBV7-2 and TRBJ2-5, with 7 bases matching TRBD1. The V gene end was trimmed by 10 bases and the J gene end by 5 bases; junction bases not matched to a gene: 10. In germline, CDR1 is SGHTA, CDR2 FQGNSA. The CDR3 contains 13 residues. The CDR3 reads CATSKGTAETQYF. In DNA, the CDR3 is TGTGCCACCTCGAAGGGGACAGCCGAGACCCAGTACTTC.

The chain couples TRBV7-2 to TRBJ1-1; D is unclear. This CDR3 spans 14 amino acids. Trimming removed 1 base from V and 5 bases from J, with 11 bases in between. CDR1 is SGHTA and CDR2 is FQGNSA in the germline V gene. CDR3 in amino acids: CASSLDMLVTEAFF. As DNA, the CDR3 is TGTGCCAGCAGCTTAGATATGTTAGTGACTGAAGCTTTCTTT.

The chain uses TRBV19 and TRBJ2-1, with TRBD1 matching 9 bases. The J segment lost 8 bases and the V segment lost 5 bases, leaving 13 bases of the junction unmatched. Germline V gives CDR1 LNHDA, CDR2 SQIVND (reference sequence). The length of the CDR3 is 16 residues. In DNA form, the CDR3 reads TGTGCCAGTAGTTTCTCAACCGGGACAGGGATGGATGAGCAGTTCTTC. This translates into CASSFSTGTGMDEQFF.

The J gene is TRBJ2-2, the V gene TRBV15; no definite D call. The CDR3 is 15 amino acids. V gave up 5 bases and J gave up 3 bases, with 13 bases separating them. From germline, CDR1 is LNHNV and CDR2 YYDKDF (reference sequence). The CDR3 DNA reads TGTGCCACCAGCTCCCCGAAGCAGGACACCGGGGAGCTGTTTTTT. Protein sequence: CATSSPKQDTGELFF.

This clone appeared a single time. The chain links TRBV19 to TRBJ2-7; 7 bases match TRBD2. The CDR3 extends over 14 amino acids. Trimming at V came to 5 bases and at J to 5 bases, leaving 9 bases not matched to a gene. Looked up from germline, CDR1 is LNHDA and CDR2 is SQIVND (reference sequence). This chain's CDR3 is CASSAGRVMDEQYF. Here the CDR3 DNA reads TGTGCCAGTAGTGCGGGGAGGGTAATGGACGAGCAGTACTTC.

This chain connects TRBV5-1 to TRBJ2-3, with D perhaps TRBD2 (6 bases). Germline lookup yields CDR1 SGHRS and CDR2 YFSETQ. Trimming took 8 bases from V and 1 from J, leaving 14 bases between them. The CDR3 has 14 residues. In DNA form, the CDR3 reads TGCGCCAGTGCCACTAGCTCGGGCACAGATACGCAGTATTTT. Protein: CASATSSGTDTQYF.

This clone has a single count. The J gene is TRBJ1-2, the V gene TRBV28, with D possibly being TRBD1 (6 bases). V shed 6 bases and J shed 4 bases, with 27 bases lying between them. CDR1 is MDHEN and CDR2 is SYDVKM in the germline V gene. The length of the CDR3 is 18 residues. CDR3 DNA: TGTGCCAGCAGCCGGACATACGGTGGGCTTAAAGGGGGCTATGGCTACACCTTC. Translation gives CASSRTYGGLKGGYGYTF.

V and J are TRBV20-1 and TRBJ2-2; D unresolved. Between the trimmed V and J ends, which lost 2 bases and 6 bases, there was a span of 4 bases. The CDR3 is 11 residues long. Germline CDR1 and CDR2: DFQATT and SNEGSKA (reference sequence). CDR3 nucleotides: TGCAGTGCTAGACTGTCCGGGGAGCTGTTTTTT. Translation: CSARLSGELFF.

V gene TRBV2 combines with J gene TRBJ2-1; no firm D call. In germline, CDR1 is SNHLY, CDR2 FYNNEI. V shed 2 bases and J shed 5 bases, with 4 bases lying between them. The CDR3 is made up of 12 amino acids. The chain's CDR3 is CASSEQNNEQFF. The CDR3 DNA is TGTGCCAGCAGTGAACAGAACAATGAGCAGTTCTTC.